At least ten counts were recorded for the clone carrying this T cell receptor (beta chain). Its antigen remains unidentified. Criteria for exclusion of patients were uncontrolled infection, other autoimmune disease, pregnancy or lactation. Fresh peripheral blood, more than 8 ml of it, supplied the PBMCs. The investigators amplified TCR beta CDR3 regions from RNA transcripts. A first-round RT-PCR of the TCR CDR3 used the HTBI primer set. TCRdb fed the multiplex PCR reads into MiXCR, producing one record per CDR3 protein. The table has about 640,000 distinct CDR3 sequences, around 20% seen once; the top ten hold 30% to 40%. This record comes from a study of T cells in Graves' hyperthyroidism and ophthalmopathy. Across the study: The initial diagnosis was the point when peripheral blood was collected, ahead of any treatment. General observations from the study: Among thyroid clonotypes expanded above 0.001, most also appeared in blood.

Trimming cost V 0 bases and J 10 bases, with 14 bases left between them. Germline V lookup: CDR1 SGHKS, CDR2 YYEKEE (reference sequence). CDR3 size: 14 residues. This chain connects TRBV5-5 to TRBJ2-1, with D tentatively TRBD2 (6 bases). This TCR was recovered from a man in his thirties or forties with Graves' ophthalmopathy. Sequenced material: blood. The CDR3 DNA reads TGTGCCAGCAGCTTGGCTGAAAGGGCGGGGGAGCAGTTCTTC. This gives the protein CASSLAERAGEQFF. Supplemented by reference TRBV5-5 and TRBJ2-1, the full variable domain reads DAGVTQSPTHLIKTRGQQVTLRCSPISGHKSVSWYQQVLGQGPQFIFQYYEKEERGRGNFPDRFSARQFPNYSSELNVNALLLGDSALYLCASSLAERAGEQFFGPGTRLTVL.